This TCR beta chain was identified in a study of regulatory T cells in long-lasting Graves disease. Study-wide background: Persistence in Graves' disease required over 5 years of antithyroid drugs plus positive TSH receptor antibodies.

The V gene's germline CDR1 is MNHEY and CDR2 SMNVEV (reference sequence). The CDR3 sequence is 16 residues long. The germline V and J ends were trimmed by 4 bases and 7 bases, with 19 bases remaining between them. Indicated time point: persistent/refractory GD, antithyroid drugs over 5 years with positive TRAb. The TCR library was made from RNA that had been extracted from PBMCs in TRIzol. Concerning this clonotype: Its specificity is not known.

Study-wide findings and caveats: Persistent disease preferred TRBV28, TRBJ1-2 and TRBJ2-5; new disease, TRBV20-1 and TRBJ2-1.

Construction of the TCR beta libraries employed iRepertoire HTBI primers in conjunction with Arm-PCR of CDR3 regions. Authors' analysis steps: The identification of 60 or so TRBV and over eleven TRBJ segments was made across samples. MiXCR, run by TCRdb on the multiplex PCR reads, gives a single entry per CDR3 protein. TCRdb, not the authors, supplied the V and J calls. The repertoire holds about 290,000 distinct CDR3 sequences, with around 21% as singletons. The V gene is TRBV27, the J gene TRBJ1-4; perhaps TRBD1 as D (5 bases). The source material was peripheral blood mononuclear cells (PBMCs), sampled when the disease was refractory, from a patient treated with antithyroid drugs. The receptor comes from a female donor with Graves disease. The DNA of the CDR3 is TGTGCCAGCAGTTGGACGGGAGGACCCGGGGGTGAAAAACTGTTTTTT. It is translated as CASSWTGGPGGEKLFF. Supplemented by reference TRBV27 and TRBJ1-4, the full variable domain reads EAQVTQNPRYLITVTGKKLTVTCSQNMNHEYMSWYRQDPGLGLRQIYYSMNVEVTDKGDVPEGYKVSRKEKRNFPLILESPSPNQTSLYFCASSWTGGPGGEKLFFGSGTQLSVL.